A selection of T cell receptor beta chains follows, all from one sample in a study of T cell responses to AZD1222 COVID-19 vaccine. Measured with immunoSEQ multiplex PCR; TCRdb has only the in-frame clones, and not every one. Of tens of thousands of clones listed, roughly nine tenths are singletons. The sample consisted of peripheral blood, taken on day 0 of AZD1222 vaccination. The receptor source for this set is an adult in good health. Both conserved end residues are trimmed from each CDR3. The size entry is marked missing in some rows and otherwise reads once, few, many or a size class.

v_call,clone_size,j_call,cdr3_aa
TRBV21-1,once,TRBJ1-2,ASNPIPGGARGYT
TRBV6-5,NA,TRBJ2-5,ASILLAGETQY
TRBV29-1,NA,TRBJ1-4,SAEGQGYEKLF
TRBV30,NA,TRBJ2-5,AWSPGLARGGETQY
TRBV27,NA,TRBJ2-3,ASSSRTDTQY
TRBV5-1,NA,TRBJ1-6,ASSLGYPGEAYNSPLH
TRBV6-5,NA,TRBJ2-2,ASITSGANTGELF
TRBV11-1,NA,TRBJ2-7,ASSQTGAYEQY
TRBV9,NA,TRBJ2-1,ASSVRLAGTYNEQF
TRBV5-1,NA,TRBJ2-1,ASSLGPGQRTNEQF
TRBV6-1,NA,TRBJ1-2,ASSEILTGQGRHGYT
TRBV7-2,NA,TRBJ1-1,ASSSPWSVRTEAF
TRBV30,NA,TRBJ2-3,AWTPPLVTDTQY
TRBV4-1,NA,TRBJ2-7,ASSFQGGSPEQY
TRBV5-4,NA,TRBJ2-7,ASTEATGGYEQY
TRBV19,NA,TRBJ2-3,ASSMGRRTDTQY
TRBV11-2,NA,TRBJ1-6,ASSLRGQSRGHSPLH
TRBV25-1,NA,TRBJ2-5,ASSEPGLQETQY
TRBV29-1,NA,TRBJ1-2,SVEGPGGYT
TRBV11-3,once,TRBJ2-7,ASSSRRSYEQY
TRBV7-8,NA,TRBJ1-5,ASSPGQLNQPQH
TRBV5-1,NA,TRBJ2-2,ASSSGTNTGELF
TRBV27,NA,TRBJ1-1,ASFKGVDLNTEAF
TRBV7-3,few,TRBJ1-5,ASRQPGQGRGGQPQH
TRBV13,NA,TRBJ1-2,ASSSTGEGYT
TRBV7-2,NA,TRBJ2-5,ASSFSDQETQY
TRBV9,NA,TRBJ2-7,ASSVAESTLSYEQY
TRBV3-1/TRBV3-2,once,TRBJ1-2,ASSQDWSGGGYT
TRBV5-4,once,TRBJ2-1,ASSLGTSGRRSYNEQF
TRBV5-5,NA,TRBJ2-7,ASSGSYEQY
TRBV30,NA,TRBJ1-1,AWSNPRDPNTEAF
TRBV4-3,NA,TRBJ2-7,ASSLEESYEQY
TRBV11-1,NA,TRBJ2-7,ASSSLQTSSPYEQY
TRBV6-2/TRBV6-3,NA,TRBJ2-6,ASSQPRDRGMTGANVLT
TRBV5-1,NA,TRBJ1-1,ASRSGVNGEAF
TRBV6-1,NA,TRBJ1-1,ASSEGPSGSLGNEAF
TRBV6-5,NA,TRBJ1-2,ASSPTRGGYGYT
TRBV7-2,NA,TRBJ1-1,ASSPQGPPLIITEAF
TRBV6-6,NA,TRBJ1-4,ASSRGEEKLF
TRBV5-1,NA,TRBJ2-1,ASTLSTVGNNEQF
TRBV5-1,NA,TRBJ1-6,ASSLGEAPSPLH
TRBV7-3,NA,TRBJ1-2,ASSLIGDSGGYT
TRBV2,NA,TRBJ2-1,ASSAELAADEQF
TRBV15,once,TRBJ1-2,ATSRDNYGYT
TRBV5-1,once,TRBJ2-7,ASSLGGGPNHEQY
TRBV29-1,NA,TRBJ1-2,SVEDSAGGGYT
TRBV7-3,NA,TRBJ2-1,ASSPRDGTSYNEQF
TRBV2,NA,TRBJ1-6,ASSGGEAYNSPLH
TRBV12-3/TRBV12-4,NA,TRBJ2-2,AIQGAGAGELF
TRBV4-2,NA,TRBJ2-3,ASSETSGSGTDTQY
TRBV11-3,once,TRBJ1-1,ASSHLVGTEAF
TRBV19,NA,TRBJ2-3,ASSQGLDADTQY
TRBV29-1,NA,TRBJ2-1,SVDSGFEKRI
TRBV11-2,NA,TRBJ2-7,ASSLDTTSGRAGSSYEQY
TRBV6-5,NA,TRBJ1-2,ATRPPGQVSGYT
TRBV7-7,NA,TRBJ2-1,ASSLSSGDTEQF
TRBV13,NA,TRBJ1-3,ASSSGGSGNTIY
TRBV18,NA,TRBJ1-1,ASSPDMRQGNTEAF
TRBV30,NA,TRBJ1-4,AWSVRGAPGNEKLF